In this sample, the clone carrying this TCR beta chain turned up a few times. The antigen remains unidentified. The CDR3 loop spans 15 amino acids. With 4 bases clipped from V and 3 bases from J, the junction kept 7 bases outside the gene matches. Germline loops: CDR1 SGHRS, CDR2 YFSETQ. This sample is part of a study of a mutant IDH1 vaccine in newly diagnosed glioma. The wider study: Of treated patients, approximately 60% were men and about 40% women, averaging about 37 years.

Sequenced by immunoSEQ multiplex PCR; TCRdb stores in-frame clones only, minus some. The sample holds more than 60,000 clones; around 74% are singletons and the top ten take roughly 5%. Time point described: week 35, safety follow-up. Topical imiquimod was applied with each vaccine dose, which held 300 ug of mutant IDH1 20-mer peptide. Sample: PBMCs, taken from a glioma patient whose treatment included an IDH1 peptide vaccine. This sequence was found in a man between 50 and 59 years old with glioma. V is TRBV5-1 and J is TRBJ2-1, with 7 positions matching TRBD1. CDR3 DNA: TGCGCCAGCAGCCCCTTGACAGGGAGCTACAATGAGCAGTTCTTC. Amino acids: CASSPLTGSYNEQFF.